This TCR beta chain was recorded in a study of T-cell memory formation after mild COVID-19 (dated by TCRdb to the early 2020s). Turning to the overall study: Most TCR sequence clusters were specific to one of the two donors. In a couple of donors, T-cell clones that expanded and contracted after mild COVID-19 were followed by sequencing TCRalpha and TCRbeta repertoires longitudinally. The cohort was made up of two young adult volunteers, one female and one male, who were previously healthy.

Comments on this clonotype: Its antigen remains unidentified. Per-base quality was not reported, and no clone a single base away is much larger than it.

Deletion took 7 bases off V and 1 base off J, with a span of 13 bases between the germline ends. Counted from cysteine to phenylalanine, this CDR3 has 14 amino acids. Of the read, only the CDR3 DNA is kept; its 42 bases are in frame from base 1. The sample was run on an Illumina NovaSeq 6000. TCRalpha and TCRbeta cDNA libraries were constructed by 5'RACE with constant-segment primers, with sample barcodes and unique molecular identifiers being introduced. Trizol reagent was used to extract RNA from every sample. Libraries were amplified in two PCR steps, with a second sample barcode and Illumina TruSeq adapters added in the second step. Sequencing of libraries was performed on an Illumina NovaSeq with 2 x 150 bp paired-end reads. The paper's processing steps were these. Reads were demultiplexed and collapsed into UMI-guided consensus sequences with migec v1.2.7. Using mixcr v2.1.11, the UMI consensuses were aligned to TRA and TRB V and J templates and assembled into clonotypes. Clonotypes were classified as expanded or contracted when called significant by both edgeR and NoisET, with noise models trained on biological replicates. edgeR calls used a false discovery rate-adjusted p below 0.01 and a log2 fold-change threshold of 1. PCA with hierarchical clustering of max-normalized trajectories of the 1000 most abundant clonotypes was used as exploratory dynamics analysis. The CD4 or CD8 phenotype of responding clones was assigned using the separately sequenced CD4+ and CD8+ repertoires. TCRdb reprocessing: public reads trimmed at Q25 with fastp, clones called with MiXCR, in-frame beta chains kept. All rows with the same CDR3 protein become a single entry with the most common DNA and genes. TCRdb, not the authors, supplied the V and J calls. The sample includes approximately 570,000 distinct CDR3 sequences, with roughly 17% observed a single time. The top ten clonotypes cover approximately 12% of the sample.

The full study reports these points: Some responding clones were detected in pre-infection memory, suggesting pre-existing cross-reactive memory T cells joined the SARS-CoV-2 response. Whether the second-wave clones peaking on day 37 were SARS-CoV-2 specific was not confirmed. Clones contracting from day 15 to 85 had balanced CD4/CD8 phenotypes, while a second wave expanding from day 15 to 37 was biased towards CD4+. Contracting CD4+ clones turned up mainly in the CM and EM memory subsets, whereas EMRA was where CD8+ clones were enriched. The study included only a couple of mild cases, and larger cohorts that include severe cases with pre-infection samples were judged to be necessary.

PBMCs were isolated by Ficoll-Paque density gradient centrifugation. The clonotype comes from an adult woman who had mild COVID-19 (a few samples of this study predate the infection). The sample titles of this study are shuffled in the database, so cell type and time point are left out; the donor was told from shared clones. The chain uses TRBV12-3 or TRBV12-4 and TRBJ1-1; a tentative D match to TRBD1 spans 6 bases. The sample taken for sequencing was PBMCs or a T cell subset sorted from them (not recorded which). The sequenced DNA is TGTGCCAGCAACATACAGGGAAGGAACACTGAAGCTTTCTTT. Translated, it gives CASNIQGRNTEAFF.